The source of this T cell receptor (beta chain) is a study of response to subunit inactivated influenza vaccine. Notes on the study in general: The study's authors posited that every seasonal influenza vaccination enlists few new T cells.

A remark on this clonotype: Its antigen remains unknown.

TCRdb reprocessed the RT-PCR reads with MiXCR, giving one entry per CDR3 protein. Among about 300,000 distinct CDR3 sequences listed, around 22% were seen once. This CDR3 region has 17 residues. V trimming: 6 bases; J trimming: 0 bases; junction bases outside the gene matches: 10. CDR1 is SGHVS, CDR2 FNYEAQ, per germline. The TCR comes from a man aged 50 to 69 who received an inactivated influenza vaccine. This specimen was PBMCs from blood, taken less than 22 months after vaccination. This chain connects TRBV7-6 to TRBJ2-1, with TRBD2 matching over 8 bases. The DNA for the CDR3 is TGTGCCAGCAGAAAAGGACTAGCAGATAGCTCCTACAATGAGCAGTTCTTC. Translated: CASRKGLADSSYNEQFF. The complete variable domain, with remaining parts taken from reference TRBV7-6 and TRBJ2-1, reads GAGVSQSPRYKVTKRGQDVALRCDPISGHVSLYWYRQALGQGPEFLTYFNYEAQQDKSGLPNDRFSAERPEGSISTLTIQRTEQRDSAMYRCASRKGLADSSYNEQFFGPGTRLTVL.